One T cell receptor beta chain is described in this entry. One junction end disagrees with the germline gene, perhaps due to a read error. Authors' analysis steps: Reference gene primer amplification gave estimated nucleated cell counts. Repertoires were generated with immunoSEQ multiplex PCR, while TCRdb's copy carries only in-frame clones and drops some. V and J calls and clone size are copied from that table; D and trimming were computed from the DNA. Of 320,000 or so clones detected, approximately 88% appear once; the ten largest clones hold roughly 5.3%. CDR3 size: 16 residues. Germline CDR1 reads SSHAT; CDR2 reads FNYEAQ (reference sequence). This record comes from a study of blood T cell repertoires in COVID-19. Study context: Nucleic acid was either cDNA or gDNA, and it came from T cells, B-cell-depleted T cells, or PBMCs.

Clinical history reported by participants formed the basis on which cohorts were assigned. Material: PBMCs or T cells enriched from blood (not recorded which). The V call is TRBV7-7, the J call TRBJ1-1; D call uncertain. The sequence was obtained from a man aged 55 to 70 who had recovered from COVID-19. Written as DNA, the CDR3 is TGTGCTAGCAGCCCCCTTGTGCACAGACAGAACACTGAAGCTTTCTTT. It is translated as CASSPLVHRQNTEAFF.